Shown below are 22 T cell receptor beta chains from a single sample sequenced in a study of cytomegalovirus exposure and HLA in healthy donors. The PCR made use of 60 Vbeta and 13 Jbeta primers. The protocol was immunoSEQ multiplex PCR, while the TCRdb copy is restricted to in-frame clones and leaves out a portion. The sample holds 85,000 to 100,000 clones, almost 85% seen once. Sequences were obtained from PBMCs. The receptors here all came from a young woman in good health and CMV-seropositive.

The chain carries TRBV18 and TRBJ1-2; D is unclear. The CDR3 runs 14 residues. Per the germline V gene, CDR1 is KGHSH and CDR2 is LQKENI. The V end was cut by 5 bases, the J end by 4 bases, with 14 bases between. Here the CDR3 reads CASSIQASVYGYTF. In DNA form, the CDR3 reads TGTGCCAGCTCAATTCAGGCCAGTGTCTATGGCTACACCTTC.

This clone has only a few counts. This chain uses TRBV29-1 with TRBJ1-2; 7 positions agree with TRBD1. J was trimmed by 4 bases and V by 6 bases; bases with no gene match: 11. This CDR3 has 14 amino acids. The germline V gene has CDR1 SQVTM and CDR2 ANQGSEA. CDR3 sequence (DNA): TGCAGCGTCTCTATACAGGGGACCTCCTATGGCTACACCTTC. Residues: CSVSIQGTSYGYTF.

The chain recombines TRBV10-3 with TRBJ1-3; D perhaps matches TRBD1 (5 bases). Germline loops: CDR1 ENHRY, CDR2 SYGVKD. Trimming left V 4 bases short and J 2 bases short, with 9 bases between. The CDR3 is 14 residues long. The CDR3, as DNA: TGTGCCATCAGTGGAGCAGGGACTGGAAACACCATATATTTT. Protein: CAISGAGTGNTIYF.

The chain joins TRBV10-2 to TRBJ1-1, with D perhaps matching TRBD1 (5 bases). Germline V gene data show CDR1 as WSHSY and CDR2 as SAAADI. Trimming stripped 5 bases from V and 0 bases from J, with 7 bases between. The CDR3 extends over 13 amino acids. CDR3 coding DNA: TGCGCCAGCAGTCAGGGCTTGAACACTGAAGCTTTCTTT. This codes for CASSQGLNTEAFF.

This chain connects TRBV27 to TRBJ1-2; D remains ambiguous. V was trimmed by 0 bases and J by 5 bases, leaving 16 bases between them. Germline V lookup: CDR1 MNHEY, CDR2 SMNVEV (reference sequence). This CDR3 has 16 amino acids. The CDR3, as DNA: TGTGCCAGCAGTTTATCACAAGGACTAGGGAGGTATGGCTACACCTTC. Residues: CASSLSQGLGRYGYTF.

The rearrangement joins TRBV5-1 to TRBJ1-1; 9 nucleotides align to TRBD1. V lost 2 bases and J lost 4; bases outside the gene matches: 3. Germline V gene lookup returns CDR1 SGHRS and CDR2 YFSETQ. This CDR3 contains 14 residues. As DNA, the CDR3 is TGCGCCAGCAGCTTCGGACAGGGGTTCACTGAAGCTTTCTTT. It encodes CASSFGQGFTEAFF.

The chain employs TRBV28 and TRBJ1-1; TRBD1 might be the D (5 bases). The CDR3 extends over 16 amino acids. V gave up 4 bases and J gave up 0 bases, with 15 bases separating them. Germline V CDR1 and CDR2: MDHEN, SYDVKM. CDR3 in amino acids: CASSSMGQKMNTEAFF. CDR3 DNA: TGTGCCAGCAGTTCAATGGGGCAGAAGATGAACACTGAAGCTTTCTTT.

This chain uses TRBV5-6 with TRBJ1-4; 8 bases map to TRBD1. With 0 bases clipped from V and 9 bases from J, the junction kept 7 bases outside the gene matches. This CDR3 has 15 residues. Germline V gives CDR1 SGHDT, CDR2 YYEEEE. The CDR3 bases are TGTGCCAGCAGCTTGGCCGGACAGGGACGGCAAAAACTGTTTTTT. Translating it yields CASSLAGQGRQKLFF.

The rearrangement links TRBV2 to TRBJ1-5; TRBD1 matches 8 bases. CDR1 is SNHLY and CDR2 is FYNNEI in the germline V gene. V gave up 1 base and J gave up 4 bases; unmatched junction bases: 9. The CDR3 spans 17 residues. CDR3 in amino acids: CASSEGQGALGNQPQHF. For the CDR3, the DNA is TGTGCCAGCAGTGAAGGGCAGGGGGCACTAGGAAATCAGCCCCAGCATTTT. The variable domain in full, with the rest retrieved from reference TRBV2 and TRBJ1-5, is EPEVTQTPSHQVTQMGQEVILRCVPISNHLYFYWYRQILGQKVEFLVSFYNNEISEKSEIFDDQFSVERPDGSNFTLKIRSTKLEDSAMYFCASSEGQGALGNQPQHFGDGTRLSIL.

This chain connects TRBV7-8 to TRBJ2-5; tentative D call: TRBD1 (6 bases). The CDR3 totals 14 residues. Per germline, CDR1 SGHVS and CDR2 FQNEAQ. Trimming removed 5 bases from V and 2 bases from J, with 12 bases in between. The CDR3 here is CASSPRRGQETQYF. The CDR3 region has the DNA TGTGCCAGCAGCCCCCGCAGGGGTCAAGAGACCCAGTACTTC.

This rearrangement joins TRBV7-3 to TRBJ2-1; TRBD1 aligns across 10 bases. The CDR3 contains 18 residues. Germline CDR1 SGHTA, CDR2 FQGTGA. Unmatched junction bases numbered 13, after V lost 0 bases and J lost 8 bases. The CDR3: CASSLTDPRTGGLDEQFF. The CDR3 DNA is TGTGCCAGCAGCTTAACCGACCCCCGGACAGGGGGACTTGATGAGCAGTTCTTC.

V gene TRBV10-3 combines with J gene TRBJ2-7, with TRBD1 identical over 8 bases. The CDR3 spans 14 residues. Germline CDR1 reads ENHRY; CDR2 reads SYGVKD. The V segment lost 5 bases and the J segment 2 bases; nucleotides outside the gene matches: 5. Here the CDR3 DNA reads TGTGCCATCAGTTTAGGACAGGGCGCCTACGAGCAGTACTTC. It is translated as CAISLGQGAYEQYF.

Only one count was recorded for this clone. V usage is TRBV7-9 and J usage is TRBJ1-1; D ambiguous. The CDR3 covers 14 residues. Trimming shortened V by 5 bases and J by 5 bases, and 15 bases separated the two germline ends. Looked up from germline, CDR1 is SEHNR and CDR2 is FQNEAQ (reference sequence). The DNA of the CDR3 is TGTGCCAGCAGCAAGCAAGGATCGAGGACTGAAGCTTTCTTT. Translating it yields CASSKQGSRTEAFF.

This sequence joins TRBV9 and TRBJ1-1; D is unclear. The germline CDR1 and CDR2 sequences are SGDLS and YYNGEE. V was shortened by 0 bases and J by 1 base, with 7 bases between the two germline ends. CDR3 length: 14 residues. As DNA, the CDR3 is TGTGCCAGCAGCGTAGGGGCAGGGAACACTGAAGCTTTCTTT. Translated: CASSVGAGNTEAFF. Variable domain in full (rest from reference TRBV9 and TRBJ1-1): DSGVTQTPKHLITATGQRVTLRCSPRSGDLSVYWYQQSLDQGLQFLIQYYNGEERAKGNILERFSAQQFPDLHSELNLSSLELGDSALYFCASSVGAGNTEAFFGQGTRLTVV.

This chain uses TRBV5-1 with TRBJ2-7; TRBD2 matches at 7 bases. Germline CDR1 SGHRS, CDR2 YFSETQ. The CDR3 is 15 amino acids. With V trimmed by 3 bases and J by 4 bases, 10 bases remained unmatched. The CDR3 sequence is CASSWGGGSIYEQYF. The CDR3 DNA reads as TGCGCCAGCAGCTGGGGCGGGGGATCGATTTACGAGCAGTACTTC.

CDR3 in amino acids: CASSQDSPGVIASSYEQYF. The CDR3 bases are TGCGCCAGCAGCCAAGATTCCCCGGGAGTAATCGCAAGCTCCTACGAGCAGTACTTC. The chain has TRBV4-1 and TRBJ2-7, with D maybe TRBD2 (6 bases). Germline-derived CDR1 and CDR2 are MGHRA and YSYEKL. The CDR3 spans 19 residues. V lost 0 bases to trimming and J lost 0 bases, with 21 bases between them.

V usage is TRBV29-1 and J usage is TRBJ2-5; D is perhaps TRBD2 (5 bases). CDR1 is SQVTM, CDR2 ANQGSEA, per germline. V lost 3 bases and J lost 1, with 12 bases in between. The CDR3 spans 14 residues. The CDR3 is CSVEWVLGQETQYF. CDR3 bases: TGCAGCGTTGAGTGGGTACTAGGCCAAGAGACCCAGTACTTC.

The CDR3 DNA reads as TGTGCCAGCAGTTACCGCCCCCCTATGAACACTGAAGCTTTCTTT. Encoded protein: CASSYRPPMNTEAFF. The chain employs TRBV6-5 and TRBJ1-1, with D uncertain. V gave up 2 bases and J gave up 0 bases, with 10 bases separating them. This CDR3 contains 15 residues. Germline values: CDR1 MNHEY, CDR2 SVGAGI.

This sequence joins TRBV7-2 and TRBJ2-7, with TRBD2 as a possible D gene (6 bases). The CDR3 extends over 13 amino acids. Germline V lookup: CDR1 SGHTA, CDR2 FQGNSA. V was clipped by 3 bases and J by 4 bases, with 10 bases between them. The CDR3 DNA sequence: TGTGCCAGCAGCTTGAGTAGCGGATACGAGCAGTACTTC. This codes for CASSLSSGYEQYF.

The chain is built from TRBV5-1 and TRBJ1-1; 10 bases align to TRBD1. This CDR3 contains 15 residues. Trimming at V came to 4 bases and at J to 5 bases, leaving 8 bases not matched to a gene. CDR1 is SGHRS, CDR2 YFSETQ, per germline. The CDR3 region has the DNA TGCGCCAGCAGCACCGCCGGGACAGGGGTGACTGAAGCTTTCTTT. As protein: CASSTAGTGVTEAFF.

The chain is built from TRBV9 and TRBJ2-7; 8 nucleotides match TRBD2. CDR3 length: 13 residues. The V gene's germline CDR1 is SGDLS and CDR2 YYNGEE. The V segment lost 2 bases and the J segment 3 bases; nucleotides outside the gene matches: 1. CDR3 sequence reads: CASSVGLDYEQYF. The DNA for the CDR3 is TGTGCCAGCAGCGTGGGACTAGACTACGAGCAGTACTTC.

The gene calls are TRBV6-5 and TRBJ1-3, with TRBD1 matching 8 bases. The CDR3 is 15 residues long. V was pared by 10 bases and J by 0 bases, with 8 bases of the junction left unmatched. Germline values: CDR1 MNHEY, CDR2 SVGAGI. CDR3 amino acids: CATTRGRSSGNTIYF. The CDR3 region has the DNA TGTGCCACCACCAGGGGGCGAAGCTCTGGAAACACCATATATTTT.